This T cell receptor beta chain emerged from a study of spatial heterogeneity in lung cancer. This clonotype was found many times. Its antigen is not identified. The sample's time point: sample taken at primary tumor resection. Whole RNA was taken from tumor, nontumor lung or frozen PBMC; it was then sequenced unsorted. MiXCR was run by TCRdb on the 5' RACE reads, yielding one entry per CDR3 protein. The sample consists of roughly 79,000 distinct CDR3 sequences, around 7.3% of them appearing once. Unmatched junction bases numbered 6, after V lost 4 bases and J lost 0 bases. The germline gives CDR1 SQVTM, CDR2 ANQGSEA. The length of the CDR3 is 14 residues. General study results and limits: Ubiquitous expanded tumor TCRs surfaced in blood more at resection than they did at follow-up.

The rearrangement links TRBV29-1 to TRBJ2-7, with TRBD1 matching 7 bases. The starting material was PBMCs, obtained at surgery. This TCR derives from a male donor with early-stage non-small cell lung cancer. CDR3 loop: CSVVRGPSSYEQYF. CDR3 DNA sequence: TGCAGCGTTGTAAGGGGGCCAAGCTCCTACGAGCAGTACTTC.